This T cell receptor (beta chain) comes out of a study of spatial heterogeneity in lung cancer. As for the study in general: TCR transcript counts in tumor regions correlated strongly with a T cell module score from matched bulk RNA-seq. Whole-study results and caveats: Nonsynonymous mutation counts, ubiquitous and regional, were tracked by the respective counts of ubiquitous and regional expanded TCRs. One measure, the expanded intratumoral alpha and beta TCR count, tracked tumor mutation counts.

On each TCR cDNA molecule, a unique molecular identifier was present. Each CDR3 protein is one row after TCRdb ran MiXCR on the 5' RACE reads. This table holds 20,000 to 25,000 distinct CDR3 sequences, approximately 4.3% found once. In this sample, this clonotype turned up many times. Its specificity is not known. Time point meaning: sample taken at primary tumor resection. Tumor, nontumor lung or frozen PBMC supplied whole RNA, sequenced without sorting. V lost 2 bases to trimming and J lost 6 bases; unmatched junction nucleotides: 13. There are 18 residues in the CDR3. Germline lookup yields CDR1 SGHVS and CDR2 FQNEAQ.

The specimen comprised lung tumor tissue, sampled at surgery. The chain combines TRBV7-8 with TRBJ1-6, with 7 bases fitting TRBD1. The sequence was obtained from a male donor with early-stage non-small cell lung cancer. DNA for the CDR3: TGTGCCAGCAGCTTAAAATTCAAGGGGGCTAGTAGTAATTCACCCCTCCACTTT. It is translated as CASSLKFKGASSNSPLHF. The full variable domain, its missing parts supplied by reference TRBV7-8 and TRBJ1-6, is GAGVSQSPRYKVAKRGQDVALRCDPISGHVSLFWYQQALGQGPEFLTYFQNEAQLDKSGLPSDRFFAERPEGSVSTLKIQRTQQEDSAVYLCASSLKFKGASSNSPLHFGNGTRLTVT.